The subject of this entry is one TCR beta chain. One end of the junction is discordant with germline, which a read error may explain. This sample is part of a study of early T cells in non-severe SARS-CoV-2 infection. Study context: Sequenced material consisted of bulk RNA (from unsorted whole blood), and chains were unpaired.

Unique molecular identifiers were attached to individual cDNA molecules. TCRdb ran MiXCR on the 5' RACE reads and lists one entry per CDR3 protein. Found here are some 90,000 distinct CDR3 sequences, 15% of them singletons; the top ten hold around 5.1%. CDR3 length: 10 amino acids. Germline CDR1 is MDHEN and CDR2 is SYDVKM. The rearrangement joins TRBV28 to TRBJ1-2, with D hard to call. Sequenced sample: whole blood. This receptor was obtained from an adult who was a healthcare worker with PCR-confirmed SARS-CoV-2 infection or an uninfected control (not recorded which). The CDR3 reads CASSFSELDF. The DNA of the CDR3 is TGTGCCAGCAGTTTTTCTGAGCTAGACTTC.